This is a list of T cell receptor beta chains from one sample in a study of T cell repertoires in cytomegalovirus infection. One entry per CDR3 protein results from TCRdb running MiXCR on the reads. Among 700,000 to 900,000 distinct CDR3 sequences listed, almost 30% were seen once. The antigens of these receptors remain unknown. The sample consisted of cultured CD8+ T cells from PBMCs, taken from culture after CMV antigen stimulation. These receptor sequences come from a human donor in good health (CMV status not recorded). Some clones in this sample may be carry-over from other donors' samples. Both conserved end residues are part of each CDR3. Fields, in order: V gene, clone size, D gene, J gene, CDR3 DNA, CDR3 protein. A D gene is named only where the DNA matches it firmly. Part of the rows lack a size; the others show once, few, many or a class for expanded clones.

V: TRBV4-2; size: -; D: -; J: TRBJ2-2; DNA: TGTGCCAGCAGCCTCGAGGTTGGGAACACCGGGGAGCTGTTTTTT; CDR3: CASSLEVGNTGELFF
V: TRBV9; size: few; D: -; J: TRBJ2-1; DNA: TGTGCCAGCAGCCCTCTGGGGCAGCGCTCCTACAATGAGCAGTTCTTC; CDR3: CASSPLGQRSYNEQFF
V: TRBV7-2; size: many; D: TRBD1; J: TRBJ2-3; DNA: TGTGCCAGCAGCTTTGGACAGGGGCCAGGATATGGTACGCAGTATTTT; CDR3: CASSFGQGPGYGTQYF
V: TRBV7-9; size: few; D: -; J: TRBJ2-7; DNA: TGTGCCAGCAGCCCCCCGGCCTCCTACGAGCAGTACTTC; CDR3: CASSPPASYEQYF
V: TRBV14; size: few; D: -; J: TRBJ2-4; DNA: TGTGCCAGCAGCCAAGCATCTTCCGTAGCCAAAAACATTCAGTACTTC; CDR3: CASSQASSVAKNIQYF
V: TRBV6-5; size: -; D: -; J: TRBJ2-5; DNA: TGTGCCAGCAGTTACGGAAAGGAGTTCCAAGAGACCCAGTACTTC; CDR3: CASSYGKEFQETQYF
V: TRBV27; size: -; D: -; J: TRBJ2-2; DNA: TGTGCCAGCAGTCCCCTCGCAGTGGTCACCGGGGAGCTGTTTTTT; CDR3: CASSPLAVVTGELFF
V: TRBV9; size: -; D: -; J: TRBJ1-1; DNA: TGTGCCAGCAGCGTAGAAGTGGGGACTGAAGCTTTCTTT; CDR3: CASSVEVGTEAFF
V: TRBV2; size: few; D: -; J: TRBJ1-1; DNA: TGTGCCGGACGGTTGGGCACTGAAGCTTTCTTT; CDR3: CAGRLGTEAFF
V: TRBV11-2; size: -; D: -; J: TRBJ2-1; DNA: TGTGCCAGCAGCTTCCAGCCCGGACGGACTTTTAGCGATGAGCAGTTCTTC; CDR3: CASSFQPGRTFSDEQFF
V: TRBV6-4; size: -; D: -; J: TRBJ2-7; DNA: TGTGCCAGCAGTGACGCTTCGGGTTCTGCTCCAGGCAAGCAGTACTTC; CDR3: CASSDASGSAPGKQYF
V: TRBV4-1; size: few; D: -; J: TRBJ1-5; DNA: TGCGCCAGCAGCCAAGAGGGGTCAGGGCAGCCCCAGCATTTT; CDR3: CASSQEGSGQPQHF
V: TRBV6-5; size: few; D: TRBD2; J: TRBJ2-3; DNA: TGTGCCAGCAGTCGCCGACGACTAGCGGTTAGCACAGATACGCAGTATTTT; CDR3: CASSRRRLAVSTDTQYF
V: TRBV7-4; size: few; D: TRBD2; J: TRBJ2-5; DNA: TGTGCCAGCACCCCAGGGACGGGAGGAGAGACCCAGTACTTC; CDR3: CASTPGTGGETQYF
V: TRBV7-4; size: -; D: -; J: TRBJ2-5; DNA: TGTGCCAGCAGCACCTGGAGGGAGCAAGAGACCCAGTACTTC; CDR3: CASSTWREQETQYF
V: TRBV7-8; size: many; D: -; J: TRBJ1-1; DNA: TGTGCCAGCAGCTTAGGGTCGCAGTTCAGTTTATACACTGAAGCTTTCTTT; CDR3: CASSLGSQFSLYTEAFF
V: TRBV7-9; size: many; D: TRBD1; J: TRBJ1-1; DNA: TGTGCCAGCAGCTCCAGGACAGGGAGCGTTCCAAACACTGAAGCTTTCTTT; CDR3: CASSSRTGSVPNTEAFF
V: TRBV19; size: -; D: -; J: TRBJ1-1; DNA: TGTGCCAGTAGTATCCCTCTTGACCGGGGCGCTGAAGCTTTCTTT; CDR3: CASSIPLDRGAEAFF
V: TRBV12-3/TRBV12-4; size: -; D: -; J: TRBJ2-6; DNA: TGTGCCAGCAGTTCTAACCCTAGTGGGCGGCTTCCCTCATCTGGGGCCAACGTCCTGACTTTC; CDR3: CASSSNPSGRLPSSGANVLTF
V: TRBV3-1; size: -; D: TRBD1; J: TRBJ1-2; DNA: TGTGCCAGCAGCCAAGAGGGGGGACAGATGATCTATGGCTACACCTTC; CDR3: CASSQEGGQMIYGYTF
V: TRBV7-9; size: many; D: TRBD1; J: TRBJ2-3; DNA: TGTGCCAGCAGCGCCGGGACAGACACAGATACGCAGTATTTT; CDR3: CASSAGTDTDTQYF
V: TRBV7-8; size: many; D: -; J: TRBJ2-5; DNA: TGTGCCAGCAGCTTGTCCCCGGGGGCGGTCAAAGACCAGTACTTC; CDR3: CASSLSPGAVKDQYF
V: TRBV7-2; size: -; D: -; J: TRBJ2-3; DNA: TGTGCCAGCCGGAGGGGCTCAGATACGCAGTATTTT; CDR3: CASRRGSDTQYF
V: TRBV12-3/TRBV12-4; size: many; D: TRBD1; J: TRBJ2-7; DNA: TGTGCCAGCAGCTTGGGACAGGGGAGCGAGCAGTACTTC; CDR3: CASSLGQGSEQYF
V: TRBV7-9; size: -; D: TRBD2; J: TRBJ2-1; DNA: TGTGCCAGCAGCTCCCCCAGCCGGACACTAGCGGGGGGGCTTCTTTACAATGAGCAGTTCTTC; CDR3: CASSSPSRTLAGGLLYNEQFF
V: TRBV12-5; size: -; D: -; J: TRBJ1-1; DNA: TGTGCTAGTGCCAGACGGGATGAAGCTTTCTTT; CDR3: CASARRDEAFF
V: TRBV12-3/TRBV12-4; size: -; D: TRBD2; J: TRBJ2-5; DNA: TGTGCCAGCAGTTCCACTAGCGGGGGGGAAGAGACCCAGTACTTC; CDR3: CASSSTSGGEETQYF
V: TRBV28; size: -; D: TRBD2; J: TRBJ2-4; DNA: TGTGCCAGCAGTTTTAGCGGGGGGGGTGACATTCAGTACTTC; CDR3: CASSFSGGGDIQYF
V: TRBV27; size: -; D: -; J: TRBJ1-1; DNA: TGTGCCAGCAGTCTCCGAACAGGGCAAGAAGCTTTCTTT; CDR3: CASSLRTGQEAFF
V: TRBV27; size: -; D: -; J: TRBJ2-3; DNA: TGTGCCAGCAGTTTAAGGGTACGCACAGATACGCAGTATTTT; CDR3: CASSLRVRTDTQYF
V: TRBV7-2; size: many; D: -; J: TRBJ1-6; DNA: TGTGCCAGCAGCTTAGCGGGCCAGGGAAATTCACCCCTCCACTTT; CDR3: CASSLAGQGNSPLHF
V: TRBV5-1; size: few; D: -; J: TRBJ1-1; DNA: TGCGCCAGCAGCTTGCCGGAAATGAACACTGAAGCTTTCTTT; CDR3: CASSLPEMNTEAFF
V: TRBV7-9; size: few; D: TRBD1; J: TRBJ2-2; DNA: TGTGCCAGTATGACAGGGGAGGACACCGGGGAGCTGTTTTTT; CDR3: CASMTGEDTGELFF
V: TRBV27; size: -; D: -; J: TRBJ2-2; DNA: TGTGCCAGCAGTCCCACTCAGGGGCGGGTGAACACCGGGGAGCTGTTTTTT; CDR3: CASSPTQGRVNTGELFF
V: TRBV6-1; size: -; D: -; J: TRBJ2-7; DNA: TGTGCCAGCAGTGAAACTCCCCCGGGTCCCTACGAGCAGTACTTC; CDR3: CASSETPPGPYEQYF
V: TRBV7-9; size: few; D: TRBD2; J: TRBJ2-1; DNA: TGTGCCAGCAGCTTAGTGGGGGGGACCCCCTACAATGAGCAGTTCTTC; CDR3: CASSLVGGTPYNEQFF
V: TRBV11-2; size: -; D: TRBD1; J: TRBJ1-5; DNA: TGTGCCAACAGCTCGGGGACAGGAAGCAATCAGCCCCAGCATTTT; CDR3: CANSSGTGSNQPQHF
V: TRBV9; size: -; D: TRBD2; J: TRBJ2-3; DNA: TGTGCCAGCAGCCCCGGGAGGGGTGGTACGCAGTATTTT; CDR3: CASSPGRGGTQYF
V: TRBV12-3/TRBV12-4; size: few; D: -; J: TRBJ2-5; DNA: TGTGCCAGCAGCCCGCCGGGACTTGGGCCCCAAGAGACCCAGTACTTC; CDR3: CASSPPGLGPQETQYF
V: TRBV13; size: -; D: -; J: TRBJ1-1; DNA: TGTGCCAGCAGCTACCCGACCGCCGGAGGGCCTGAAGCTTTCTTT; CDR3: CASSYPTAGGPEAFF